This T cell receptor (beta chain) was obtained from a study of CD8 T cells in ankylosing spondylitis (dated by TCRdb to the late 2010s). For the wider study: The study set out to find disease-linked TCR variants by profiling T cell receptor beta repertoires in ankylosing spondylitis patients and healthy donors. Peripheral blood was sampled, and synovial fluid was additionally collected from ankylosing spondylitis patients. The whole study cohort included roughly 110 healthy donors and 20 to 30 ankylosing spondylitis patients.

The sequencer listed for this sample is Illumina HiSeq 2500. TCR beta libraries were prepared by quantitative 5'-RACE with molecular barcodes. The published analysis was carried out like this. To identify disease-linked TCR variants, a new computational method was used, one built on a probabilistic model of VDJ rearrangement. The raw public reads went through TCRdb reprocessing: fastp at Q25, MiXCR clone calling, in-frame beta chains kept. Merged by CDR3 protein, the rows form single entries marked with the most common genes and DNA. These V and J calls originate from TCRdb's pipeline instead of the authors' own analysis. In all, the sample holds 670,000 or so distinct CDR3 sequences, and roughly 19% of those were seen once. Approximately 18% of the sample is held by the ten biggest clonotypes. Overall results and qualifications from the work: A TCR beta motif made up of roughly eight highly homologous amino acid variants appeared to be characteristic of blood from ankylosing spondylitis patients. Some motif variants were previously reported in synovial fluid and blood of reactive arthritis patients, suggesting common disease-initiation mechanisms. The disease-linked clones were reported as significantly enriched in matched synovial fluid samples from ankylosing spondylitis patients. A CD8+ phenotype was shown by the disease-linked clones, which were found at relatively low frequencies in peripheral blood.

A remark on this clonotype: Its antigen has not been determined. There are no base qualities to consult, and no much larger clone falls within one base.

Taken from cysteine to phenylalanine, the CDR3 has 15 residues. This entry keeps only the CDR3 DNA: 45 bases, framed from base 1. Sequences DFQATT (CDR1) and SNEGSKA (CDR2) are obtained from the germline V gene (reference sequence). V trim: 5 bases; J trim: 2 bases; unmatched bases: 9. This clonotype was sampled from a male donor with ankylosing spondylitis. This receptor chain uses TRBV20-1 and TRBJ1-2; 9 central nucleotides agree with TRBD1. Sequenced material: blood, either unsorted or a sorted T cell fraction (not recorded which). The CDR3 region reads CSADPGTGKNYGYTF. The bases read TGCAGTGCTGACCCCGGGACAGGGAAAAACTATGGCTACACCTTC.